These T cell receptor beta chains were read from a single sample in a study of control samples from healthy donors and cancer patients. Sequencing used immunoSEQ multiplex PCR; TCRdb keeps in-frame clones, though not all of them. The table has about 63,000 clones, about 90% seen once. The specimen was PBMCs. These receptors originate from a woman aged 55 to 70 with lung cancer. Each CDR3 is given without its conserved first and last residue.

j_call: TRBJ1-4; v_call: TRBV7-9; cdr3_aa: ASSLGTGEKLF
j_call: TRBJ2-7; v_call: TRBV11-3; cdr3_aa: ASSLNGETDYEQY
j_call: TRBJ2-3; v_call: TRBV20-1; cdr3_aa: SASYGGDTQY
j_call: TRBJ2-5; v_call: TRBV11-2; cdr3_aa: ASSFYQAETQY
j_call: TRBJ1-3; v_call: TRBV30; cdr3_aa: AWSILGSGTIY
j_call: TRBJ1-4; v_call: TRBV7-9; cdr3_aa: ASSWLTGEKLF
j_call: TRBJ2-5; v_call: TRBV30; cdr3_aa: AWRHGQGTGETQY
j_call: TRBJ1-1; v_call: TRBV5-1; cdr3_aa: ASSLTGRGTEAF
j_call: TRBJ2-1; v_call: TRBV12-3/TRBV12-4; cdr3_aa: ASGGTNNEQF
j_call: TRBJ2-3; v_call: TRBV5-1; cdr3_aa: ASSDQGPGTDTQY
j_call: TRBJ2-3; v_call: TRBV9; cdr3_aa: ASSVAPDSTDTQY
j_call: TRBJ1-6; v_call: TRBV11-2; cdr3_aa: ASGQGGSYNSPLH
j_call: TRBJ1-5; v_call: TRBV30; cdr3_aa: AWSPGQGYQPQH
j_call: TRBJ1-4; v_call: TRBV2; cdr3_aa: ASRDGGATNEKLF
j_call: TRBJ1-2; v_call: TRBV27; cdr3_aa: ASSLRGLYGYT
j_call: TRBJ1-1; v_call: TRBV10-3; cdr3_aa: AISEVLRAEAF
j_call: TRBJ2-7; v_call: TRBV6-5; cdr3_aa: ASSYSRGGSSYEQY
j_call: TRBJ2-3; v_call: TRBV5-1; cdr3_aa: ASSLPRLGGITDTQY
j_call: TRBJ2-5; v_call: TRBV5-1; cdr3_aa: ASARTSGSETQY
j_call: TRBJ2-3; v_call: TRBV27; cdr3_aa: ASTFGLASTDTQY
j_call: TRBJ1-6; v_call: TRBV12-3/TRBV12-4; cdr3_aa: ASSFGVDSPLH
j_call: TRBJ1-1; v_call: TRBV7-3; cdr3_aa: ASSLWDAWDTTF
j_call: TRBJ2-1; v_call: TRBV5-1; cdr3_aa: ASSAPSSADSYNEQF
j_call: TRBJ2-3; v_call: TRBV5-1; cdr3_aa: ASLGENTQY
j_call: TRBJ1-1; v_call: TRBV25-1; cdr3_aa: ASSEHRPGQNTEAF
j_call: TRBJ1-1; v_call: TRBV24-1; cdr3_aa: ATSDLKFPPNTEAF
j_call: TRBJ1-3; v_call: TRBV18; cdr3_aa: ASSPPGTLGNTIY
j_call: TRBJ2-1; v_call: TRBV5-1; cdr3_aa: ASSSGTSSYNEQF
j_call: TRBJ2-7; v_call: TRBV29-1; cdr3_aa: SVGTSYEQY
j_call: TRBJ1-2; v_call: TRBV5-4; cdr3_aa: ASSLAGGNYGYT
j_call: TRBJ2-1; v_call: TRBV18; cdr3_aa: ASSSEQGPYNEQF
j_call: TRBJ2-7; v_call: TRBV6-5; cdr3_aa: ASSYSRRGEQY
j_call: TRBJ2-1; v_call: TRBV4-2; cdr3_aa: ASSQDPSLAYNEQF
j_call: TRBJ1-2; v_call: TRBV2; cdr3_aa: ASGGIGYGYT
j_call: TRBJ1-1; v_call: TRBV10-3; cdr3_aa: AISSSHTEAF
j_call: TRBJ2-1; v_call: TRBV5-1; cdr3_aa: ASTPGGLDEQF
j_call: TRBJ1-3; v_call: TRBV7-2; cdr3_aa: ASSFQSYSGNTIY
j_call: TRBJ1-2; v_call: TRBV3-1/TRBV3-2; cdr3_aa: ASSPRQGGRYGYT
j_call: TRBJ2-7; v_call: TRBV6-2/TRBV6-3; cdr3_aa: ASSYVASGTTYEQY
j_call: TRBJ2-5; v_call: TRBV10-3; cdr3_aa: AISSTSGRGPETQY
j_call: TRBJ2-3; v_call: TRBV19; cdr3_aa: ATSGTGVPTDTQY
j_call: TRBJ2-5; v_call: TRBV18; cdr3_aa: ASSPRAASQETQY
j_call: TRBJ1-3; v_call: TRBV9; cdr3_aa: ASSVGVGGNSGNTIY
j_call: TRBJ1-3; v_call: TRBV7-9; cdr3_aa: ASSPLSGALGNTIY
j_call: TRBJ1-6; v_call: TRBV30; cdr3_aa: AWQSGGHLPLH
j_call: TRBJ1-5; v_call: TRBV5-1; cdr3_aa: ASSLRGDSNQPQH
j_call: TRBJ1-4; v_call: TRBV19; cdr3_aa: ATQSGGLNEKLF
j_call: TRBJ2-7; v_call: TRBV3-1/TRBV3-2; cdr3_aa: ASSQGQGADEQY
j_call: TRBJ2-7; v_call: TRBV28; cdr3_aa: ASSLSGSSYEQY
j_call: TRBJ2-6; v_call: TRBV4-2; cdr3_aa: ASSQEGFSSSGANVLT
j_call: TRBJ2-5; v_call: TRBV5-5; cdr3_aa: ASSLGSRGRETQY
j_call: TRBJ1-6; v_call: TRBV10-3; cdr3_aa: ATKVSGRYNSPLH